These 5 T cell receptor beta chains share one sample of origin, sequenced in a study of post-analysis software for immune sequencing data. Findings of the study overall: Controls had lower frequencies than patients of four or five TRBV segments, which included TRBV5-6, TRBV5-1 and TRBV20-1.

The library was made from cDNA and included unique molecular identifiers. TCRdb re-called the PCR reads with MiXCR, one entry per CDR3 protein. Counted here are 450,000 to 700,000 distinct CDR3 sequences, roughly 40% occurring once; the ten biggest clones make up under 2%. No antigens are known for them. The source material was blood. The source is a girl between 10 and 17 years old with multiple sclerosis.

V gene TRBV7-3 combines with J gene TRBJ2-2; D call uncertain. CDR1 SGHTA and CDR2 FQGTGA come from the germline V gene. The CDR3 has 13 amino acids. Trimming stripped 3 bases from V and 5 bases from J, with 7 bases between. This CDR3 reads CASSFTETGELFF. The CDR3 bases are TGTGCCAGCAGCTTCACGGAAACCGGGGAGCTGTTTTTT.

This clonotype came up a few times. V and J are TRBV24-1 and TRBJ2-5; D not certain. Trimming shortened V by 1 base and J by 3 bases, and 5 bases separated the two germline ends. CDR1 and CDR2 (germline): KGHDR, SFDVKD. This CDR3 region has 13 residues. The CDR3 region is CATSDLGKETQYF. For the CDR3, the DNA is TGTGCCACCAGTGATTTAGGGAAAGAGACCCAGTACTTC.

The chain joins TRBV12-3 or TRBV12-4 to TRBJ2-7; D is undetermined. V gave up 3 bases and J gave up 6 bases, with 12 bases separating them. The length of the CDR3 is 13 residues. For the CDR3, the DNA is TGTGCCAGCAGTTTCATAGAGTCAGGCGAGCAGTACTTC. As protein: CASSFIESGEQYF.

V is TRBV5-1 and J is TRBJ1-2; possible D gene TRBD1, 5 bases. Trimming shortened V by 2 bases and J by 3 bases, and 8 bases separated the two germline ends. This CDR3 is 13 amino acids long. Germline-derived CDR1 and CDR2 are SGHRS and YFSETQ. CDR3 residues: CASSFRVDYGYTF. The CDR3 DNA sequence: TGCGCCAGCAGCTTCAGGGTAGACTATGGCTACACCTTC.

There are a few counts of this clonotype. The J gene is TRBJ2-5, the V gene TRBV7-2; the D gene is possibly TRBD2 (5 bases). Germline CDR1 is SGHTA and CDR2 is FQGNSA. The CDR3 covers 15 residues. V gave up 3 bases and J gave up 1 base, with 12 bases separating them. The CDR3, as DNA: TGTGCCAGCAGCTTTGTAGCGCGGGTCCAAGAGACCCAGTACTTC. Its protein product is CASSFVARVQETQYF. Full variable domain (outside the CDR3, taken from reference TRBV7-2 and TRBJ2-5): GAGVSQSPSNKVTEKGKDVELRCDPISGHTALYWYRQSLGQGLEFLIYFQGNSAPDKSGLPSDRFSAERTGGSVSTLTIQRTQQEDSAVYLCASSFVARVQETQYFGPGTRLLVL.